This TCR beta chain was captured in a study of shared clonotypes between healthy human individuals. The CDR3 extends over 14 amino acids. The V end was cut by 2 bases, the J end by 1 base, with 8 bases between. CDR1 MNHNS and CDR2 SASEGT come from the germline V gene. This clone was observed once. Its matching antigen is unknown. Assay: immunoSEQ multiplex PCR; the TCRdb copy retains only in-frame clones and omits some. The profile covers about 680,000 clones, with roughly 73% appearing a single time and around 2% taken by the ten largest. Findings and limits, study-wide: Rarefaction analysis demonstrated incomplete sorted-subset sequencing notwithstanding large depth. Generally, naive subsets came out with larger estimated richness than memory subsets.

This chain connects TRBV6-1 to TRBJ1-1; D not resolved. The clonotype comes from a woman in her twenties or thirties in good health. The sample was memory CD4+ T cells sorted from blood. Subset of the sample: CD45RA-negative fraction. The CDR3 nucleotides read TGTGCCAGCAGTGAATTTATCGGGAACACTGAAGCTTTCTTT. Its protein product is CASSEFIGNTEAFF.